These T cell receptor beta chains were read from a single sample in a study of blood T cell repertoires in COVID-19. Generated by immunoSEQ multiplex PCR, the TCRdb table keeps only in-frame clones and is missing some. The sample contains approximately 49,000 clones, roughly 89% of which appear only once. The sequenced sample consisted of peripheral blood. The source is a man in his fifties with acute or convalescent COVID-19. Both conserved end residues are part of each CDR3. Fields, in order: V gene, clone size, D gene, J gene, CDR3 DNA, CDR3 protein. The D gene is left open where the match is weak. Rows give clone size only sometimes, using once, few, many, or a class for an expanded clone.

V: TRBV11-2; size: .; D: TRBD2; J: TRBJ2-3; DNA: TGTGCCAGCAGCTTAGGACGGGAGGGCCCAGATACGCAGTATTTT; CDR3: CASSLGREGPDTQYF
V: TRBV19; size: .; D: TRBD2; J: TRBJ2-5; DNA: TGTGCCAGTAAGACTAGCGGGCAAGAGACCCAGTACTTC; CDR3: CASKTSGQETQYF
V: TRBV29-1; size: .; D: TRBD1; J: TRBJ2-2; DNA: TGCAGCGTGTTAAAAGGGGTACAGGGGAAGGTAACCGGGGAGCTGTTTTTT; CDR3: CSVLKGVQGKVTGELFF
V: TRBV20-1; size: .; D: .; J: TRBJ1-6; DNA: TGCAGTGCTAGTATAGGGGGGGGTGCGGATTCTTCACCCCTCCACTTT; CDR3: CSASIGGGADSSPLHF
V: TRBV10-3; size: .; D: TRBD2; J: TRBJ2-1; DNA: TGTGCCATCGAAATGGGGACTAGCGGGTCAGAGCAGTTCTTC; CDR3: CAIEMGTSGSEQFF
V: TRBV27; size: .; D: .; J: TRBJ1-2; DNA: TGTGCCAGCAGTTTAAAGGAGGGACCAAACTATGGCTACACCTTC; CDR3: CASSLKEGPNYGYTF
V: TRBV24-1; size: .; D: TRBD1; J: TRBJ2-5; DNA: TGTGCCACCAGTGATCGGACAGGGGGGTGGGAGACCCAGTACTTC; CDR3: CATSDRTGGWETQYF
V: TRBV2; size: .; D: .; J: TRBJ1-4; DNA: TGTGCCAGCAGGACAGATAACTTGGTAAAACTGTTTTTT; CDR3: CASRTDNLVKLFF
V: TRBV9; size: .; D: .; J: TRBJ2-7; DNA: TGTGCCAGCAGCGAGGGGGACGGTTACGAGCAGTACTTC; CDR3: CASSEGDGYEQYF
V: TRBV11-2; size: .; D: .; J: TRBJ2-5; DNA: TGTGCCAGCAGCTCGGGGGTCGATTCAAGCGCTGAGACCCAGTACTTC; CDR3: CASSSGVDSSAETQYF
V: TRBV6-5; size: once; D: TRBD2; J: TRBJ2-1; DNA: TGTGCCAGCAACATAGCGGGAGGGCCCCACAATGAGCAGTTCTTC; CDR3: CASNIAGGPHNEQFF
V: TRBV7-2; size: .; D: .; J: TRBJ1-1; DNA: TGTGCCAGCAGCTTTAGCGTGGGCACTGAAGCTTTCTTT; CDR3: CASSFSVGTEAFF